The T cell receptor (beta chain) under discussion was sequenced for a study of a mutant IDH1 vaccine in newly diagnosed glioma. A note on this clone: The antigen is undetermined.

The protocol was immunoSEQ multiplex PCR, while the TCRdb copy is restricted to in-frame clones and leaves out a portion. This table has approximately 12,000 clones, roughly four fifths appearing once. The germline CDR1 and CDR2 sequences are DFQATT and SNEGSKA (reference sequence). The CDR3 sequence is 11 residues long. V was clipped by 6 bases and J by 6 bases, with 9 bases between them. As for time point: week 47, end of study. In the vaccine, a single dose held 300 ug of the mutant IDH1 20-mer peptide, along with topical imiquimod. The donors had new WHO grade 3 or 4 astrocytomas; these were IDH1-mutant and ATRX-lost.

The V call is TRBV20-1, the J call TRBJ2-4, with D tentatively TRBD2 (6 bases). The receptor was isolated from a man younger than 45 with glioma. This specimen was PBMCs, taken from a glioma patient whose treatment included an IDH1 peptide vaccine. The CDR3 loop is CSARGPNIQYF. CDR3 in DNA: TGCAGTGCGCGGGGCCCAAACATTCAGTACTTC.